The clone carrying this T cell receptor beta chain was seen just once. Its ends do not fully match the called genes, so a read error is possible. This specimen belongs to a study of patients and donors after allogeneic stem cell transplantation. There are 15 residues in the CDR3. CDR1 is MNHNY and CDR2 is SVGAGI in the germline V gene (reference sequence). TCRdb passed the RT-PCR reads through MiXCR, listing each CDR3 protein once. The table has about 200,000 distinct CDR3 sequences, more than 35% seen once. V and J are TRBV6-6 and TRBJ2-1; D ambiguous. The receptor comes from a human donor who was either an allogeneic HSCT recipient or a stem cell or donor lymphocyte infusion donor (not recorded which). It is not recorded whose cells these are; they may come from a transplant donor. The sample comprised blood, either unsorted or a sorted T cell fraction (not recorded which). For the CDR3, the DNA is TGTGCCACCAGTGGAGAGCCCACCAAAGGGAATGAGCAGTTCTTC. Translation: CATSGEPTKGNEQFF.